This TCR beta chain appears in the sequencing data of a study of blood T cell repertoires in COVID-19. The overall study: Collection of acute and convalescent COVID-19 samples took place in the United States, Italy and Spain. T cells, B-cell-depleted T cells, or PBMCs supplied cDNA or gDNA.

The CDR3 covers 12 residues. V was clipped by 2 bases and J by 5 bases, with 6 bases between them. Germline CDR1 LNHDA, CDR2 SQIVND (reference sequence). The method was immunoSEQ multiplex PCR; TCRdb's version includes in-frame clones alone and lacks a portion of them. The top ten clones hold about 8% of a sample with about 210,000 clones, about 83% of them seen once. This TCR was recovered from a woman between 45 and 60 years old with active or convalescent COVID-19. The V and J genes are TRBV19 and TRBJ2-5; D is perhaps TRBD2 (5 bases). The source material was peripheral blood. The chain's CDR3 is CASSISGETQYF. DNA for the CDR3: TGTGCCAGTAGTATATCGGGGGAGACCCAGTACTTC.